A single sample gave rise to the 6 T cell receptor beta chains below, sequenced in a study of monozygotic twins with cystic fibrosis. Repertoires were generated with immunoSEQ multiplex PCR, while TCRdb's copy carries only in-frame clones and drops some. The table shows around 36,000 clones, with more than 60% occurring only once. Material: blood. These receptors all come from a girl aged 5-17 years with cystic fibrosis.

The V and J genes are TRBV6-6 and TRBJ2-7, with D possibly being TRBD2 (5 bases). The CDR3 runs to 12 residues. Germline V gene lookup returns CDR1 MNHNY and CDR2 SVGAGI (reference sequence). V was clipped by 1 base and J by 6 bases, with 7 bases between them. Here the CDR3 reads CASSYLEGEQYF. The CDR3 DNA follows: TGTGCCAGCAGTTACTTAGAGGGCGAGCAGTACTTC.

This clone was seen a handful of times. The CDR3 DNA follows: TGTGCCAGCAGTAAGACTAGCGGGACCACCACAGATACGCAGTATTTT. This translates into CASSKTSGTTTDTQYF. The genes are TRBV2 and TRBJ2-3; TRBD2 aligns across 11 bases. V lost 5 bases, J lost 2 bases, and 6 bases stayed unmatched. Germline V gene lookup returns CDR1 SNHLY and CDR2 FYNNEI. The CDR3 length is 16 residues.

V and J are TRBV5-6 and TRBJ1-1; a weak D match, TRBD1 (5 bases). Germline V lookup: CDR1 SGHDT, CDR2 YYEEEE. Trimming took 3 bases from V and 9 from J, leaving 9 bases between them. The CDR3 runs to 11 residues. The CDR3 loop reads CASSWQGKAFF. In DNA form, the CDR3 reads TGTGCCAGCAGCTGGCAGGGAAAAGCTTTCTTT.

This chain links TRBV7-9 with TRBJ1-2, with a weak D call TRBD1 (5 bases). The germline gives CDR1 SEHNR, CDR2 FQNEAQ (reference sequence). This CDR3 is 12 amino acids long. Trimming removed 4 bases from V and 8 bases from J, with 11 bases in between. DNA of the CDR3: TGTGCCAGCAGCTCGGGGGTAGGAGGCTACACCTTC. It specifies CASSSGVGGYTF. Looking up the rest from reference TRBV7-9 and TRBJ1-2 gives the full variable domain: DTGVSQNPRHKITKRGQNVTFRCDPISEHNRLYWYRQTLGQGPEFLTYFQNEAQLEKSRLLSDRFSAERPKGSFSTLEIQRTEQGDSAMYLCASSSGVGGYTFGSGTRLTVV.

This chain uses TRBV29-1 with TRBJ1-2; D might be TRBD1 (5 bases). The germline V gene encodes CDR1 SQVTM and CDR2 ANQGSEA. The CDR3 loop spans 12 amino acids. The V and J ends lost 1 base and 8 bases respectively, with 11 bases between them. CDR3 DNA: TGCAGCGTTGAAGGTGCCCAGGGAGGCTACACCTTC. It codes for CSVEGAQGGYTF.

This chain joins TRBV29-1 and TRBJ1-1; D not resolved. V was pared by 2 bases and J by 1 base, with 8 bases between. The CDR3 extends over 13 amino acids. Germline CDR1 and CDR2: SQVTM and ANQGSEA. The CDR3 loop reads CSVELRQNTEAFF. The CDR3 DNA sequence: TGCAGCGTTGAACTTCGACAGAACACTGAAGCTTTCTTT.